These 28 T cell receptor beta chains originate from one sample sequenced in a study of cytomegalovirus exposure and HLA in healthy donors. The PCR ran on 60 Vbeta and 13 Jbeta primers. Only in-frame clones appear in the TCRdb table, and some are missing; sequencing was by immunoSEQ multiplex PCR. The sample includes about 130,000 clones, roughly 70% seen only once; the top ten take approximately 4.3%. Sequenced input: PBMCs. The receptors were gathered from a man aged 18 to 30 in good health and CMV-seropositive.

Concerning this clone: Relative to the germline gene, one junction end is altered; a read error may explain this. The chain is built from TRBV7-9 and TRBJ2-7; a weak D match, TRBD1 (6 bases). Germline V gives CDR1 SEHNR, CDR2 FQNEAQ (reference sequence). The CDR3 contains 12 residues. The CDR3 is CSSSMRTDEQYF. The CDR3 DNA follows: TGTTCCAGCAGCATGCGGACAGACGAGCAGTACTTC. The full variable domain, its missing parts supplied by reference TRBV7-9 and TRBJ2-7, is DTGVSQNPRHKITKRGQNVTFRCDPISEHNRLYWYRQTLGQGPEFLTYFQNEAQLEKSRLLSDRFSAERPKGSFSTLEIQRTEQGDSAMYLCSSSMRTDEQYFGPGTRLTVT.

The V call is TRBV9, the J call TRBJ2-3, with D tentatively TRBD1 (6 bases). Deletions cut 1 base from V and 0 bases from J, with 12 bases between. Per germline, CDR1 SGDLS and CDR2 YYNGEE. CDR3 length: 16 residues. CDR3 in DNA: TGTGCCAGCAGCGTATTACAGGGTACTAGCACAGATACGCAGTATTTT. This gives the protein CASSVLQGTSTDTQYF.

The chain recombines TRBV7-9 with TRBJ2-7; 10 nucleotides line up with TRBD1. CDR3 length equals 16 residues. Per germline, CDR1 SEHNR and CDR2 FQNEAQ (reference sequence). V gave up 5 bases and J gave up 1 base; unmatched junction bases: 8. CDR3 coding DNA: TGTGCCAGCAGCCTCACCTCGGGACAGGGGTCCTACGAGCAGTACTTC. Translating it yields CASSLTSGQGSYEQYF.

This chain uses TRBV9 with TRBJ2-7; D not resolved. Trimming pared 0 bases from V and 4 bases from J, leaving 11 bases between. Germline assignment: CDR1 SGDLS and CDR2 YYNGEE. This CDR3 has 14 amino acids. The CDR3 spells CASSVALLGYEQYF. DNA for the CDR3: TGTGCCAGCAGCGTAGCCCTGCTAGGTTACGAGCAGTACTTC.

Here the CDR3 DNA reads TGCGCCAGCAGCTTTAAGGACAGGGGGCAAGCTTTCTTT. It translates to CASSFKDRGQAFF. The J gene is TRBJ1-1, the V gene TRBV5-1; 11 positions match TRBD1. Germline assignment: CDR1 SGHRS and CDR2 YFSETQ. V gave up 2 bases and J gave up 9 bases; unmatched junction bases: 3. The CDR3 runs 13 residues.

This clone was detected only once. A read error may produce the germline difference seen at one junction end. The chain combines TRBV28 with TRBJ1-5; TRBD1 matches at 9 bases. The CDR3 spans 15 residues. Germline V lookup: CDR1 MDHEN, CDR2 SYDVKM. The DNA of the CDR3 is TGTGCCGGCAGCTACCCCGGGACAGGGTATCCGCCCCAGCATTTT. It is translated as CAGSYPGTGYPPQHF.

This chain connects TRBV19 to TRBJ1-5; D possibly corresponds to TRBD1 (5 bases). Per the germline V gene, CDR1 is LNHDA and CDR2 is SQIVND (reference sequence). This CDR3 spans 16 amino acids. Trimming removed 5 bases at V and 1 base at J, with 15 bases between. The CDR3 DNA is TGTGCCAGTAGTTCTATTGGGGGGACGAGCAATCAGCCCCAGCATTTT. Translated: CASSSIGGTSNQPQHF.

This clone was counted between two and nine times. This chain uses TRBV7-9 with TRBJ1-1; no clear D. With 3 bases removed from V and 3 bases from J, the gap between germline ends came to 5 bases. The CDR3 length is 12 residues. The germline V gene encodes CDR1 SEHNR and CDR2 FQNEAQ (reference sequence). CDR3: CASSFGDTEAFF. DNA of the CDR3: TGTGCCAGCAGCTTCGGGGACACTGAAGCTTTCTTT.

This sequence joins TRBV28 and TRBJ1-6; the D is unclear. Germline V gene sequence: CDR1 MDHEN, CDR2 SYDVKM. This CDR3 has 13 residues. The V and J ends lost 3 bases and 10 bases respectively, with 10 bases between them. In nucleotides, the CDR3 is TGTGCCAGCAGTTTCCGAGGCGGCTCACCCCTCCACTTT. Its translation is CASSFRGGSPLHF. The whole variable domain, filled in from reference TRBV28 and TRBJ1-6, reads DVKVTQSSRYLVKRTGEKVFLECVQDMDHENMFWYRQDPGLGLRLIYFSYDVKMKEKGDIPEGYSVSREKKERFSLILESASTNQTSMYLCASSFRGGSPLHFGNGTRLTVT.

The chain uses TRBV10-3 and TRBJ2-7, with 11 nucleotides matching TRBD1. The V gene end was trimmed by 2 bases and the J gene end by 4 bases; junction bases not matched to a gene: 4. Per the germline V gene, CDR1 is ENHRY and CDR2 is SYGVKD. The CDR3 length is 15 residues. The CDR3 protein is CAISEPGQGAYEQYF. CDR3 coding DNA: TGTGCCATCAGTGAGCCAGGACAGGGGGCATACGAGCAGTACTTC.

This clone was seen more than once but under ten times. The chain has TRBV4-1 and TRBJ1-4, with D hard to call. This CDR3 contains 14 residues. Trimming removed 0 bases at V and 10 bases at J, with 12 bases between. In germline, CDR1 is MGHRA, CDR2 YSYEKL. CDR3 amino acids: CASSQDTVGGKLFF. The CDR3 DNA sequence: TGCGCCAGCAGCCAAGATACCGTCGGTGGAAAACTGTTTTTT.

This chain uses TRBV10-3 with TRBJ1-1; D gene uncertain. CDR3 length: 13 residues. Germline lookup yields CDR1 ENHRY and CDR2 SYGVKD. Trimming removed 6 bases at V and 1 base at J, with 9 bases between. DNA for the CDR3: TGTGCCATCAGAACAGTAACGAACACTGAAGCTTTCTTT. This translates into CAIRTVTNTEAFF.

The CDR3 region is CASSIEAQGLYEQYF. DNA of the CDR3: TGTGCCAGTAGTATAGAAGCACAGGGGCTCTACGAGCAGTACTTC. The chain carries TRBV19 and TRBJ2-7; 7 positions agree with TRBD1. The germline CDR1 and CDR2 sequences are LNHDA and SQIVND (reference sequence). This CDR3 is built from 15 residues. J lost 3 bases, V lost 0 bases, and 5 bases had no gene match.

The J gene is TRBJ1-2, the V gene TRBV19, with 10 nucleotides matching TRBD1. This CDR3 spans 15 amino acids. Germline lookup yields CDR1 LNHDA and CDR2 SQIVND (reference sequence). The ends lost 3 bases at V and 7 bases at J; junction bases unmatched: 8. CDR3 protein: CASSILLGQGFGYTF. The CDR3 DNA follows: TGTGCCAGTAGTATTCTGTTGGGACAGGGGTTTGGCTACACCTTC.

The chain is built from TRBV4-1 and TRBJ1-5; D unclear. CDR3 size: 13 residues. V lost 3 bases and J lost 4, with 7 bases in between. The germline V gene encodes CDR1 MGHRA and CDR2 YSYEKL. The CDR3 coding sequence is TGCGCCAGCAGCCATCGGGAGAATCAGCCCCAGCATTTT. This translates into CASSHRENQPQHF.

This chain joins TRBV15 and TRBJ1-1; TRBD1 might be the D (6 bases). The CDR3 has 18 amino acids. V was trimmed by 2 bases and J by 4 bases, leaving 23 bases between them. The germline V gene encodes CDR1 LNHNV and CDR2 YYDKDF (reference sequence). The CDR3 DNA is TGTGCCACCAGCAGACTTAGCAAGACAGGTGTCAAGATCACTGAAGCTTTCTTT. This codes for CATSRLSKTGVKITEAFF.

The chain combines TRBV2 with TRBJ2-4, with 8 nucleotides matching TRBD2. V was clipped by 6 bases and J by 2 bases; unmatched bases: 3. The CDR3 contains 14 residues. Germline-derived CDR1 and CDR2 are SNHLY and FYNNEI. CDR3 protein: CASRSGGTKNIQYF. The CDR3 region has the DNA TGTGCCAGCAGATCGGGGGGGACCAAAAACATTCAGTACTTC.

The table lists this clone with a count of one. The CDR3 nucleotides are TGTGCCAGCAGCTTAAGGCTAGCGGGAGCCGATGAGCAGTTCTTC. Translation: CASSLRLAGADEQFF. The chain recombines TRBV7-3 with TRBJ2-1; 10 nucleotides agree with TRBD2. This CDR3 contains 15 residues. V lost 1 base and J lost 8; bases outside the gene matches: 5. Germline CDR1 SGHTA, CDR2 FQGTGA.

The CDR3 spells CASSQRRTGRYNEQFF. In nucleotides, the CDR3 is TGTGCCAGCAGCCAGCGGAGGACAGGTCGATACAATGAGCAGTTCTTC. The chain couples TRBV14 to TRBJ2-1; 7 positions match TRBD1. Germline loops: CDR1 SGHDN, CDR2 FVKESK. J lost 4 bases, V lost 3 bases, and 9 bases had no gene match. This CDR3 is 16 amino acids long.

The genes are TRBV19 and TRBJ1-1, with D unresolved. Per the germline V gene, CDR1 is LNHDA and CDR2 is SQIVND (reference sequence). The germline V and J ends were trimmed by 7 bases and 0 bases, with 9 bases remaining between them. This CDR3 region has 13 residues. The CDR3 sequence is CASMSRLNTEAFF. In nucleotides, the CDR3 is TGTGCCAGTATGTCCCGGTTGAACACTGAAGCTTTCTTT.

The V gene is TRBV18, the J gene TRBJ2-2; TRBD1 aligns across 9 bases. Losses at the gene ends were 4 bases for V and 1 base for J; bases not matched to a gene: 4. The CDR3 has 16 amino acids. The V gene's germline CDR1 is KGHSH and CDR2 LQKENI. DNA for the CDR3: TGTGCCAGCTCACTCTTGGGACAGGGGAACACCGGGGAGCTGTTTTTT. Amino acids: CASSLLGQGNTGELFF.

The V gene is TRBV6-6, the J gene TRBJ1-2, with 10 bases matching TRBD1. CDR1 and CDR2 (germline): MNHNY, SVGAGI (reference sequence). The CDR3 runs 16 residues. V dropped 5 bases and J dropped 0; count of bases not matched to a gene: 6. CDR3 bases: TGTGCCAGCAGTCGACAGGGGGCGACATCTAACTATGGCTACACCTTC. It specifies CASSRQGATSNYGYTF.

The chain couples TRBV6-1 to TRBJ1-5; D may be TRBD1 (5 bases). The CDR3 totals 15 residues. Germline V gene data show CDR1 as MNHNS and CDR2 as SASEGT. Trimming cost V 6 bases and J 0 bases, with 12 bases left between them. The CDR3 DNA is TGTGCCAGCAGCGTCGGGGGTTATAGCAATCAGCCCCAGCATTTT. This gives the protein CASSVGGYSNQPQHF.

This CDR3 reads CATQGTSGRGEEQFF. CDR3 bases: TGTGCCACCCAAGGGACTAGCGGGCGAGGGGAGGAGCAGTTCTTC. The chain joins TRBV27 to TRBJ2-1; 12 bases line up with TRBD2. This CDR3 contains 15 residues. Germline assignment: CDR1 MNHEY and CDR2 SMNVEV (reference sequence). V lost 10 bases, J lost 10 bases, and 14 bases stayed unmatched.

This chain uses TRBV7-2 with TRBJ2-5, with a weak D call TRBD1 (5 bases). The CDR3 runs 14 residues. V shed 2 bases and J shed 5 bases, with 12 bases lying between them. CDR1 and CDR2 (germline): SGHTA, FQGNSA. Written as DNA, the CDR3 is TGTGCCAGCAGCTTATTCTGGGGCTGGGAGACCCAGTACTTC. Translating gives CASSLFWGWETQYF.

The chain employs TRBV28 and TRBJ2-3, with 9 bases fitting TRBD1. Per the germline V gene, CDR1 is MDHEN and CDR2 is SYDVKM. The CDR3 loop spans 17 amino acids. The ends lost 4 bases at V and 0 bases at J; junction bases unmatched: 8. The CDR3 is CASSSMTGGTSTDTQYF. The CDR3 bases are TGTGCCAGCAGTTCAATGACAGGGGGAACTAGCACAGATACGCAGTATTTT.

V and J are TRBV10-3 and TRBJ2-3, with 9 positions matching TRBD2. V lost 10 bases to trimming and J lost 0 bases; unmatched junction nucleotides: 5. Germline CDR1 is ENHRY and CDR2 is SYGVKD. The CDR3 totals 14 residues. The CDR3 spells CATLAGESTDTQYF. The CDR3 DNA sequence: TGTGCCACCTTAGCGGGAGAGAGCACAGATACGCAGTATTTT.

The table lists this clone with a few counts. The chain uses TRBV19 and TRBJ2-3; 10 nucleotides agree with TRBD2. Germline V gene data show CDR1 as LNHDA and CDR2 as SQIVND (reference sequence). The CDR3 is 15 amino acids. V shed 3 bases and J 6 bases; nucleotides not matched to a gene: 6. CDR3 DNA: TGTGCCAGTAGTATCCAGCGGGGGGGCCGGGATACGCAGTATTTT. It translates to CASSIQRGGRDTQYF.